The entry below gives a single T cell receptor beta chain sequence along with its context. In the authors' workflow: The assay estimated nucleated cells by amplifying reference gene primers. The data were produced by immunoSEQ multiplex PCR, yet TCRdb's version contains in-frame clones alone and is incomplete. D and trimming come from the DNA, and the V and J calls and clone size come from that table. In the table there are around 290,000 clones, more than 85% of which are singletons. Seattle's cohort entered during active infection and was followed longitudinally. The sample comes from a study of blood T cell repertoires in COVID-19. Turning to the study itself: Sample material is recorded as cDNA or gDNA derived from T cells, B-cell-depleted T cells, or PBMCs.

This receptor was identified in a woman aged 25 to 39 with COVID-19, enrolled during active disease. Sequenced sample: peripheral blood.

CDR3 coding DNA: TGTGCCAGCAGTTCCCAGGGTCGGGACAGACAAACTAACTATGGCTACACCTTC. Translation gives CASSSQGRDRQTNYGYTF. This chain links TRBV6-2 or TRBV6-3 with TRBJ1-2, with 7 bases matching TRBD1. The CDR3 contains 18 residues. The germline V gene has CDR1 MNHEY and CDR2 SVGEGT. With 4 bases clipped from V and 0 bases from J, the junction kept 14 bases outside the gene matches.